The 25 T cell receptor beta chains listed next were all sequenced from one sample in a study of blood T cells in healthy people across ages. The use of a sample-barcoded 5' primer and a J-beta primer mix characterized a second PCR of roughly 6 to 11 cycles. Each CDR3 protein is one row after TCRdb ran MiXCR on the 5' RACE reads. The sample lists hundreds of thousands of distinct CDR3 sequences, 22% occurring once. Sequenced sample: blood. These TCRs come from a man between 65 and 85 years old in good health.

This clonotype appeared a few times. The rearrangement uses TRBV20-1 and TRBJ2-3; TRBD2 aligns across 8 bases. J gave up 0 bases and V 0 bases, and 11 bases lay outside the gene matches. In germline, CDR1 is DFQATT, CDR2 SNEGSKA (reference sequence). This CDR3 contains 18 residues. The CDR3 loop reads CSARDTAGEYSSTDTQYF. Written as DNA, the CDR3 is TGCAGTGCTAGAGATACAGCGGGAGAGTATTCTAGCACAGATACGCAGTATTTT.

CDR3 region: CASSLDPGTGNTIYF. In nucleotides, the CDR3 is TGTGCCAGCAGCTTAGATCCAGGGACAGGAAACACCATATATTTT. This chain uses TRBV7-2 with TRBJ1-3; perhaps TRBD1 as D (6 bases). The CDR3 extends over 15 amino acids. Germline V lookup: CDR1 SGHTA, CDR2 FQGNSA. V was cut by 1 base and J by 4 bases, with 11 bases left in between.

This clonotype came up a few times. The chain uses TRBV6-1 and TRBJ2-7, with 7 bases identical to TRBD1. After removal of 2 bases from V and 5 bases from J, the junction contained 9 bases not matched to a gene. CDR1 and CDR2 from the germline V gene are MNHNS and SASEGT. This CDR3 is built from 15 residues. The CDR3 here is CASSELNRGRNEQYF. The CDR3 coding sequence is TGTGCCAGCAGTGAACTAAACAGGGGACGGAACGAGCAGTACTTC.

The chain couples TRBV24-1 to TRBJ2-1; 11 bases map to TRBD2. The ends lost 4 bases at V and 6 bases at J; junction bases unmatched: 7. The CDR3 is made up of 16 amino acids. The V gene's germline CDR1 is KGHDR and CDR2 SFDVKD. As DNA, the CDR3 is TGTGCCACCAGTGACTCTGGACTAGCGGGTAGCAATGAGCAGTTCTTC. Translating it yields CATSDSGLAGSNEQFF.

CDR3: CASTKGGRKLNTGELFF. CDR3 DNA: TGTGCCAGCACAAAGGGGGGCCGGAAGCTTAACACCGGGGAGCTGTTTTTT. The chain joins TRBV12-3 or TRBV12-4 to TRBJ2-2, with D possibly being TRBD1 or TRBD2 (6 bases each). V was trimmed by 7 bases and J by 2 bases, leaving 20 bases between them. CDR3 length: 17 residues.

The V gene is TRBV10-3, the J gene TRBJ2-6; D might be TRBD2 (6 bases). Germline assignment: CDR1 ENHRY and CDR2 SYGVKD. With 8 bases removed from V and 0 bases from J, the gap between germline ends came to 14 bases. The CDR3 is made up of 16 amino acids. The chain's CDR3 is CAIGGKFPSGANVLTF. The DNA for the CDR3 is TGTGCCATCGGGGGGAAATTTCCCTCTGGGGCCAACGTCCTGACTTTC.

This clonotype was observed once. CDR3 sequence reads: CAISELGSLNTEAFF. In DNA, the CDR3 is TGTGCCATCAGTGAGTTGGGTTCACTGAACACTGAAGCTTTCTTT. The chain recombines TRBV10-3 with TRBJ1-1, with D unclear. V was trimmed by 1 base and J by 0 bases, leaving 9 bases between them. Germline CDR1 and CDR2: ENHRY and SYGVKD. CDR3 size: 15 residues.

This chain connects TRBV20-1 to TRBJ1-5, with 9 bases fitting TRBD1. CDR3 length: 15 residues. V lost 3 bases, J lost 5 bases, and 8 bases stayed unmatched. CDR1 is DFQATT and CDR2 is SNEGSKA in the germline V gene (reference sequence). CDR3 DNA: TGCAGTGCTAGGGTGACAGGGGGAGTGGATCAGCCCCAGCATTTT. Translating gives CSARVTGGVDQPQHF.

This sequence joins TRBV12-3 or TRBV12-4 and TRBJ2-7; TRBD1 aligns across 7 bases. V shed 3 bases and J 3 bases; nucleotides not matched to a gene: 11. This CDR3 spans 16 amino acids. The CDR3 bases are TGTGCCAGCAGTTTCGGATCCGGGACAGCAAACTACGAGCAGTACTTC. Translated: CASSFGSGTANYEQYF.

The chain carries TRBV6-6 and TRBJ2-5; D might be TRBD1 (6 bases). The length of the CDR3 is 15 residues. Germline V gene sequence: CDR1 MNHNY, CDR2 SVGAGI (reference sequence). Trimming pared 1 base from V and 1 base from J, leaving 10 bases between. CDR3 in amino acids: CASSYLDRLQETQYF. Written as DNA, the CDR3 is TGTGCCAGCAGTTACTTGGACAGACTCCAAGAGACCCAGTACTTC.

In its sample, this clonotype was seen a few times. This chain links TRBV20-1 with TRBJ1-5; tentative D call: TRBD1 (5 bases). The CDR3 extends over 16 amino acids. CDR1 and CDR2 (germline): DFQATT, SNEGSKA (reference sequence). V lost 2 bases to trimming and J lost 0 bases, with 14 bases between them. The CDR3 DNA follows: TGCAGTGCTAGACAACCAGGGTACGATAGCAATCAGCCCCAGCATTTT. Translating gives CSARQPGYDSNQPQHF.

The V call is TRBV14, the J call TRBJ2-3; TRBD2 matches at 10 bases. The V gene end was trimmed by 4 bases and the J gene end by 4 bases; junction bases not matched to a gene: 14. From germline, CDR1 is SGHDN and CDR2 FVKESK. This CDR3 is built from 18 residues. Here the CDR3 DNA reads TGTGCCAGCAGCCTAGGAAGCCTAGCGGGAGCGAGGGCAGATACGCAGTATTTT. Translated: CASSLGSLAGARADTQYF.

This clonotype has just a few counts. This rearrangement joins TRBV12-3 or TRBV12-4 to TRBJ2-2; TRBD2 aligns across 13 bases. J lost 7 bases, V lost 6 bases, and 5 bases had no gene match. There are 15 residues in the CDR3. CDR3 loop: CASRQGLAGNGELFF. CDR3 nucleotides: TGTGCCAGCAGGCAGGGACTAGCGGGGAACGGGGAGCTGTTTTTT.

The chain carries TRBV20-1 and TRBJ2-1; D is perhaps TRBD1 or TRBD2 (6 bases each). Germline CDR1 DFQATT, CDR2 SNEGSKA (reference sequence). V lost 6 bases and J lost 4, with 16 bases in between. The length of the CDR3 is 14 residues. The DNA of the CDR3 is TGCAGTGCCTCGGTACAGGGAGGATACAATGAGCAGTTCTTC. This translates into CSASVQGGYNEQFF.

About this clonotype: Compared with germline, one end of the junction differs, possibly owing to a read error. V and J are TRBV7-9 and TRBJ1-1; D perhaps matches TRBD1 (6 bases). This CDR3 spans 12 amino acids. Germline V gene data show CDR1 as SEHNR and CDR2 as FQNEAQ (reference sequence). DNA for the CDR3: TGTACCAGCAGAACAGGGAAAACTGAAGCTTTCTTT. Protein: CTSRTGKTEAFF.

Only a few counts were recorded for this clonotype. The CDR3 reads CSVAAHSGNTIYF. The CDR3 bases are TGCAGCGTGGCAGCGCACTCTGGAAACACCATATATTTT. The V call is TRBV29-1, the J call TRBJ1-3; D gene uncertain. Germline V gene sequence: CDR1 SQVTM, CDR2 ANQGSEA. Between the trimmed V and J ends, which lost 6 bases and 0 bases, there was a span of 9 bases. The CDR3 contains 13 residues.

The chain employs TRBV29-1 and TRBJ1-1; 7 bases align to TRBD1. Looked up from germline, CDR1 is SQVTM and CDR2 is ANQGSEA. The CDR3 runs to 13 residues. V was clipped by 7 bases and J by 0 bases; unmatched bases: 5. The CDR3: CSGGDSLNTEAFF. The CDR3 nucleotides read TGCAGCGGGGGGGACAGCTTGAACACTGAAGCTTTCTTT.

In its sample, this clonotype was seen a few times. CDR3 coding DNA: TGTGCCAGCAGTTTGTTGGAGAAAGCTTTCTTT. Translation gives CASSLLEKAFF. The genes are TRBV12-3 or TRBV12-4 and TRBJ1-1; the D is unclear. V lost 3 bases and J lost 9, with 8 bases in between. The CDR3 loop spans 11 amino acids.

This clonotype was seen at least ten times. V is TRBV29-1 and J is TRBJ2-1; the D gene is possibly TRBD1 (7 bases). Germline assignment: CDR1 SQVTM and CDR2 ANQGSEA. The V gene lost 3 bases and the J gene lost 7 bases, with 16 bases spanning the gap. This CDR3 comprises 14 residues. CDR3 amino acids: CSVDRAGQWNEQFF. CDR3 in DNA: TGCAGCGTTGATCGGGCGGGACAGTGGAATGAGCAGTTCTTC.

Comments on this clonotype: One base away lies a much larger clone, so this may be a sequencing read error. This sequence joins TRBV28 and TRBJ1-2; D ambiguous. Germline V lookup: CDR1 MDHEN, CDR2 SYDVKM. The CDR3 loop spans 10 amino acids. The CDR3 spells CTSKDYGYTF. The DNA for the CDR3 is TGTACCAGCAAAGACTATGGCTACACCTTC.

This clonotype was observed a few times. V is TRBV19 and J is TRBJ2-7, with a weak D call TRBD2 (6 bases). CDR1 is LNHDA, CDR2 SQIVND, per germline (reference sequence). V was clipped by 6 bases and J by 6 bases, with 15 bases between them. CDR3 length: 13 residues. In nucleotides, the CDR3 is TGTGCCAGTAGCGGGAGAGGGCTCTGCGAGCAGTACGTC. Amino acids: CASSGRGLCEQYV.

The chain combines TRBV5-1 with TRBJ2-4; 8 bases align to TRBD1. V trimming: 1 base; J trimming: 7 bases; junction bases outside the gene matches: 7. The CDR3 is 15 residues long. Germline V gives CDR1 SGHRS, CDR2 YFSETQ. CDR3 amino acids: CASSLSYRGKNIQYF. The DNA for the CDR3 is TGCGCCAGCAGCTTGTCGTACAGGGGGAAGAACATTCAGTACTTC.

This clonotype was seen only a few times. This chain joins TRBV15 and TRBJ2-3; 7 nucleotides align to TRBD2. The CDR3 is made up of 16 amino acids. Losses at the gene ends were 2 bases for V and 0 bases for J; bases not matched to a gene: 5. Germline V gene data show CDR1 as LNHNV and CDR2 as YYDKDF (reference sequence). This CDR3 is CATSRRSGGSTDTQYF. The CDR3 nucleotides are TGTGCCACCAGCAGACGGTCCGGGGGGAGCACAGATACGCAGTATTTT. The complete variable domain, with remaining parts taken from reference TRBV15 and TRBJ2-3, reads DAMVIQNPRYQVTQFGKPVTLSCSQTLNHNVMYWYQQKSSQAPKLLFHYYDKDFNNEADTPDNFQSRRPNTSFCFLDIRSPGLGDTAMYLCATSRRSGGSTDTQYFGPGTRLTVL.

The chain employs TRBV28 and TRBJ1-2; D not resolved. V lost 2 bases and J lost 2, with 6 bases in between. In germline, CDR1 is MDHEN, CDR2 SYDVKM. CDR3 length equals 13 residues. CDR3 sequence reads: CASSLPVNYGYTF. CDR3 nucleotides: TGTGCCAGCAGTTTACCGGTAAACTATGGCTACACCTTC.

This clonotype was recorded a few times. The rearrangement links TRBV5-1 to TRBJ1-1; D is possibly TRBD1 (6 bases). This CDR3 has 13 amino acids. Germline assignment: CDR1 SGHRS and CDR2 YFSETQ. V was cut by 3 bases and J by 8 bases, with 14 bases left in between. The CDR3 loop is CASSSIVGAEAFF. The CDR3 DNA reads TGCGCCAGCAGCTCAATTGTGGGGGCCGAAGCTTTCTTT.